This T cell receptor beta chain was captured in a study of Graves' ophthalmopathy and Graves' hyperthyroidism. Exclusion applied to patients with other autoimmune diseases, uncontrolled infections, pregnancy or lactation. RNA transcripts were the template, and TCR beta CDR3 regions were amplified from them. In the first round, RT-PCR was carried out with HTBI primers, and a multiplex PCR formed the second round. Using its own MiXCR run on the multiplex PCR reads, TCRdb lists one record per CDR3 protein. The table records 350,000 or so distinct CDR3 sequences, roughly a sixth of them present only once. Trimming stripped 3 bases from V and 7 bases from J, with 15 bases between. There are 15 residues in the CDR3. In germline, CDR1 is KGHDR, CDR2 SFDVKD.

This sequence joins TRBV24-1 and TRBJ2-4; maybe TRBD2 (7 bases). The sequence came from an adult man with Graves' ophthalmopathy. The specimen was peripheral blood. The CDR3 nucleotides read TGTGCCACCAGTGATGGGGGGGCGCGGATGAACATTCAGTACTTC. Its protein is CATSDGGARMNIQYF.